What follows is one T cell receptor (beta chain) and its context. The target antigen is unknown. The CDR3 spans 15 residues. V lost 7 bases and J 7 bases, leaving 20 bases between the germline ends. The germline gives CDR1 MNHEY, CDR2 SMNVEV (reference sequence). The data were obtained in a study of human T cells and chemical hapten exposure. Across the study: Patients additionally received therapeutic doses of diphenylcyclopropenone on the scalp once a week, and this continued throughout the roughly 26-week study.

The time point: patch test 3, about 24 weeks after DPC sensitization. Treatment reported: therapeutic diphenylcyclopropenone sensitization with weekly scalp DPC. Study-level findings and limits: Counts of TCRs above 1 in 1000 frequency stayed unchanged with DPC sensitization.

The study used a library that attached unique molecular identifiers to individual cDNA molecules. From the RACE reads, TCRdb called clonotypes with MiXCR, one entry per CDR3 protein. The top ten hold 10% of the sample, which has 85,000 to 100,000 distinct CDR3 sequences, around 25% seen once. V usage is TRBV27 and J usage is TRBJ2-1; D unclear. This sample comprised whole blood, obtained in connection with sensitization to the hapten diphenylcyclopropenone (DPC). This TCR came from a man in his forties with alopecia areata. Some clones in this sample may be carry-over from other donors' samples. The CDR3 here is CASKAEQTSRNEQFF. DNA of the CDR3: TGTGCCAGCAAGGCCGAACAGACCTCTCGGAATGAGCAGTTCTTC.